This TCR beta chain was obtained from a study of Tregs in tolerant kidney transplant recipients. Study results and caveats: Some patients' samples used different primers over time, so nucleotide sequences weren't comparable. Biological reproducibility was not directly addressed in this study.

V was pared by 5 bases and J by 1 base, with 6 bases of the junction left unmatched. CDR3 length: 15 residues. Germline V gene lookup returns CDR1 SGHTA and CDR2 FQGNSA. Produced via immunoSEQ multiplex PCR; TCRdb's table is partial and in-frame only. This table holds about 81,000 clones, 75% to 95% found once. As regards this clone: Antigen: not known.

Related graft donors supplied nonmyeloablative bone marrow transplants, and mixed chimerism was transient. Unstimulated Tregs (CD4+CD25+CD127-) and CD4+CD25- non-Tregs were sorted from PBMCs. The chain recombines TRBV7-2 with TRBJ2-7; 9 bases fit TRBD2. The material was CD4+ T cells from blood (PBMCs), obtained 24 months after the transplant. The receptor was isolated from a human patient who received a combined kidney and bone marrow transplant. Some T cells may be supplied by the graft donor. In DNA form, the CDR3 reads TGTGCCAGCAGCCTACATAGCGGGGGTTCCTACGAGCAGTACTTC. It specifies CASSLHSGGSYEQYF.